The 2 T cell receptor beta chains below all came from one sample that was sequenced in a study of shared clonotypes between healthy human individuals. The protocol was immunoSEQ multiplex PCR, while the TCRdb copy is restricted to in-frame clones and leaves out a portion. Among more than 2 million clones listed, roughly 94% were seen once. Positively selected for CCR7, the CD45RO-negative cells used as naive CD8 cells excluded terminally differentiated effector memory CD45RA+ cells. The specimen sequenced was naive CD8+ T cells sorted from blood. The receptor source for this set is a man in his late teens or twenties in good health.

In nucleotides, the CDR3 is TGTGCCAGCAGCGACCATCAGGGTTACCCAAACTACGAGCAGTACTTC. This codes for CASSDHQGYPNYEQYF. The chain recombines TRBV28 with TRBJ2-7, with D tentatively TRBD1 (5 bases). V was shortened by 6 bases and J by 3 bases, with 21 bases between the two germline ends. CDR3 length: 16 residues. Germline V CDR1 and CDR2: MDHEN, SYDVKM.

V usage is TRBV7-9 and J usage is TRBJ2-7, with TRBD1 identical over 12 bases. The CDR3 sequence is 17 residues long. Germline V gene sequence: CDR1 SEHNR, CDR2 FQNEAQ (reference sequence). J gave up 4 bases and V 5 bases, and 12 bases lay outside the gene matches. DNA of the CDR3: TGTGCCAGCAGCCAGGGACCGGGACAGGGGGCTTGGTACGAGCAGTACTTC. Its protein product is CASSQGPGQGAWYEQYF.